This passage covers 12 T cell receptor beta chains from one sample sequenced in a study of CD8 T cells in ankylosing spondylitis. Whole-study findings and limits: Apparently characteristic of ankylosing spondylitis blood was a TCR beta motif (eight highly homologous variants).

These TCRs' antigens remain unknown. TCRdb ran MiXCR on the 5' RACE reads and lists one entry per CDR3 protein. The sample carries 200,000 to 250,000 distinct CDR3 sequences, around 18% recorded once. Sequencing was performed on blood, either unsorted or a sorted T cell fraction (not recorded which). Every receptor here comes from a male donor with ankylosing spondylitis.

The count of this clonotype is one. The V gene is TRBV5-1, the J gene TRBJ2-3, with 11 bases matching TRBD2. The CDR3 extends over 16 amino acids. Germline V gene lookup returns CDR1 SGHRS and CDR2 YFSETQ. The junction had 3 bases not matched to a gene; V was cut back by 3 bases and J by 0 bases. The CDR3 here is CASSSVAGGSTDTQYF. CDR3 DNA: TGCGCCAGCAGCTCCGTAGCGGGGGGGAGCACAGATACGCAGTATTTT.

V and J are TRBV6-1 and TRBJ1-5; the match to TRBD1 covers 9 bases. V lost 4 bases, J lost 2 bases, and 3 bases stayed unmatched. The length of the CDR3 is 15 residues. Germline V gene data show CDR1 as MNHNS and CDR2 as SASEGT. CDR3 protein: CASSVRTGGNQPQHF. As DNA, the CDR3 is TGTGCCAGCAGTGTCCGGACAGGGGGCAATCAGCCCCAGCATTTT.

The J gene is TRBJ2-2, the V gene TRBV7-9; D is possibly TRBD2 (6 bases). V lost 8 bases and J lost 0, with 13 bases in between. Germline lookup yields CDR1 SEHNR and CDR2 FQNEAQ (reference sequence). This CDR3 comprises 15 residues. CDR3 DNA sequence: TGTGCCAGCGAAGAGCGGGTACCGAACACCGGGGAGCTGTTTTTT. Encoded protein: CASEERVPNTGELFF.

This clonotype has just a few counts. The chain carries TRBV29-1 and TRBJ2-7; 8 bases align to TRBD2. Trimming took 5 bases from V and 2 from J; bases not matched to a gene: 14. Germline lookup yields CDR1 SQVTM and CDR2 ANQGSEA. This CDR3 region has 16 residues. The CDR3 here is CSVNGLARRGAYEQYF. As DNA, the CDR3 is TGCAGCGTTAACGGACTAGCACGAAGGGGCGCCTACGAGCAGTACTTC.

This chain joins TRBV5-1 and TRBJ2-5; no definite D call. Germline V gene sequence: CDR1 SGHRS, CDR2 YFSETQ. The ends were cut back, 4 bases at V and 1 base at J, with 14 bases in the middle. This CDR3 contains 15 residues. The CDR3 here is CASSPIDQSQETQYF. The CDR3 nucleotides read TGCGCCAGCAGCCCAATCGACCAGTCCCAAGAGACCCAGTACTTC. The complete variable domain, with remaining parts taken from reference TRBV5-1 and TRBJ2-5, reads KAGVTQTPRYLIKTRGQQVTLSCSPISGHRSVSWYQQTPGQGLQFLFEYFSETQRNKGNFPGRFSGRQFSNSRSEMNVSTLELGDSALYLCASSPIDQSQETQYFGPGTRLLVL.

This clonotype was found many times. The rearrangement joins TRBV12-3 or TRBV12-4 to TRBJ2-5; a possible D gene is TRBD1 (5 bases). CDR3 size: 13 residues. Trimming shortened V by 8 bases and J by 5 bases, and 15 bases separated the two germline ends. CDR3 nucleotides: TGTGCCAGCGGCCCAACAGGAAGGGAGACCCAGTACTTC. Amino acids: CASGPTGRETQYF.

This clonotype occurred a few times. The gene calls are TRBV9 and TRBJ2-2; 11 nucleotides line up with TRBD2. The germline CDR1 and CDR2 sequences are SGDLS and YYNGEE. Germline trimming cut 0 bases from V and 5 bases from J; bases unmatched to any gene: 12. The CDR3 totals 19 residues. The CDR3 loop reads CASSVAASGGTPTTGELFF. The CDR3 bases are TGTGCCAGCAGCGTAGCGGCTAGCGGGGGGACCCCGACGACCGGGGAGCTGTTTTTT.

This clonotype was recorded many times. One end of the junction varies from germline; a read error may be responsible. The chain joins TRBV12-3 or TRBV12-4 to TRBJ2-1, with 11 bases identical to TRBD2. This CDR3 has 14 amino acids. CDR3 residues: CASSLAGGHNEQFF. CDR3 bases: TGTGCCAGCAGTCTAGCGGGGGGACACAATGAGCAGTTCTTC.

This clonotype was observed a few times. This chain links TRBV21-1 with TRBJ2-7; the DNA was not compared with TRBD1, the D call given in the table. TRBV21-1 is a known pseudogene. The CDR3 is made up of 16 amino acids. The CDR3 region has the DNA TGTGCCAGCAGCAAAGTTGGGGGACAGGGGTTGTACGAGCAGTACTTC. Protein: CASSKVGGQGLYEQYF.

Only a few counts were recorded for this clonotype. The V and J genes are TRBV12-3 or TRBV12-4 and TRBJ1-1, with 7 bases matching TRBD1. The CDR3 is 18 amino acids. J gave up 4 bases and V 5 bases, and 19 bases lay outside the gene matches. The CDR3: CASSGRPGGANEGTEAFF. DNA of the CDR3: TGTGCCAGCAGTGGACGCCCAGGGGGGGCCAATGAGGGCACTGAAGCTTTCTTT.

This clonotype was seen a handful of times. The chain employs TRBV6-4 and TRBJ2-7; maybe TRBD1 (5 bases). Germline V gene lookup returns CDR1 MRHNA and CDR2 SNTAGT. The V end was cut by 3 bases, the J end by 4 bases, with 13 bases between. The CDR3 is 14 amino acids. The CDR3 is CASSESQACYEQYF. In DNA form, the CDR3 reads TGTGCCAGCAGTGAATCACAGGCCTGTTACGAGCAGTACTTC.

This clonotype was counted once. One junction end does not reproduce the germline sequence, and a read error may be involved. J is TRBJ2-1 and V is TRBV9, with 13 bases that match TRBD2. CDR3 size: 17 residues. CDR1 SGDLS and CDR2 YYNGEE come from the germline V gene. CDR3 nucleotide sequence: TGTGCCAGCAGCCTCTCCCTACTAGCGGGAGGGCCCTATGAGAAGTTCTTC. Amino acids: CASSLSLLAGGPYEKFF.